The clone carrying this T cell receptor beta chain appeared a single time. The data originate from a study of blood T cell repertoires in COVID-19. Looking at the study overall: The samples span acute and convalescent COVID-19 from the United States, Italy and Spain. Nucleic acid was either cDNA or gDNA, and it came from T cells, B-cell-depleted T cells, or PBMCs.

Before being deemed recovered, Cohort 3 donors had two negative PCRs, clearance, or symptom resolution. The V gene's germline CDR1 is SGHDT and CDR2 YYEEEE. There are 12 residues in the CDR3. The ends were cut back, 6 bases at V and 3 bases at J, with 10 bases in the middle. As handled by the study authors: Estimation of nucleated cell counts was performed using reference gene primer amplification. Clones were sequenced by immunoSEQ multiplex PCR, and TCRdb holds only the in-frame ones, with some missing. V, J and clone size are taken as reported in that table, and D and trimming were inferred from the DNA itself. The sample yields a few hundred thousand clones, approximately 88% seen once.

This receptor was obtained from a woman in her 30s who had recovered from COVID-19. This chain links TRBV5-6 with TRBJ2-7, with TRBD1 as a possible D gene (6 bases). The specimen sequenced was PBMCs or T cells enriched from blood (not recorded which). CDR3: CASTLDSYEQYF. The CDR3 nucleotides read TGTGCCAGCACCCTGGACAGCTACGAGCAGTACTTC. Based on the CDR3 plus reference TRBV5-6 and TRBJ2-7, the full variable domain is DAGVTQSPTHLIKTRGQQVTLRCSPKSGHDTVSWYQQALGQGPQFIFQYYEEEERQRGNFPDRFSGHQFPNYSSELNVNALLLGDSALYLCASTLDSYEQYFGPGTRLTVT.